This T cell receptor (beta chain) comes out of a study of cytomegalovirus exposure and HLA in healthy donors. V lost 0 bases, J lost 0 bases, and 5 bases stayed unmatched. This CDR3 is 16 amino acids long. The germline CDR1 and CDR2 sequences are GTSNPN and SVGIG (reference sequence). Concerning this clone itself: Antigen: not known.

The PCR had 60 Vbeta and 13 Jbeta primers. The assay was immunoSEQ multiplex PCR, and TCRdb's table has in-frame clones only and misses some. The sample lists 150,000 to 200,000 clones, about 79% occurring once. Study results and caveats: A later analysis showed TCR association rates differing by HLA locus, peaking at DRB1 and lowest at HLA-C. Reportedly, cytomegalovirus status was diagnosed with high sensitivity and specificity. Most TCR sequences proved rare, with some public TCRs found in many donors. Available immune exposure information covered CMV serostatus only.

V and J are TRBV30 and TRBJ2-3; TRBD1 agrees at 8 bases. The clonotype comes from a woman in her forties or fifties in good health and CMV-seropositive. Sequencing was carried out using PBMCs. In nucleotides, the CDR3 is TGTGCCTGGAGTGTATACACAGGGGGTAGCACAGATACGCAGTATTTT. Translating it yields CAWSVYTGGSTDTQYF.